Detailed here is one TCR beta chain. The antigen remains undetermined. The sample belongs to a study of immune evolution from preneoplasia to lung adenocarcinoma. Points from the study as a whole: KRAS-mutant nodules had the highest T cell clonality.

Generated by immunoSEQ multiplex PCR, the TCRdb table keeps only in-frame clones and is missing some. The sample gives some 3,300 clones, around 73% of which show up once; 10% is in the top ten. The CDR3 is 17 amino acids. J was trimmed by 1 base and V by 0 bases; bases with no gene match: 5. Germline V CDR1 and CDR2: SGHKS, YYEKEE (reference sequence). The sequencing input was FFPE minimally invasive lung adenocarcinoma tissue. The clonotype originates from a person aged 55-80 years with lung adenocarcinoma. This chain uses TRBV5-5 with TRBJ2-2; 8 bases align to TRBD1. In DNA, the CDR3 is TGTGCCAGCAGCTTGGTGCGGACAGGGCTGAACACCGGGGAGCTGTTTTTT. Protein: CASSLVRTGLNTGELFF. The entire variable domain, with the rest obtained from reference TRBV5-5 and TRBJ2-2, is as follows: DAGVTQSPTHLIKTRGQQVTLRCSPISGHKSVSWYQQVLGQGPQFIFQYYEKEERGRGNFPDRFSARQFPNYSSELNVNALLLGDSALYLCASSLVRTGLNTGELFFGEGSRLTVL.